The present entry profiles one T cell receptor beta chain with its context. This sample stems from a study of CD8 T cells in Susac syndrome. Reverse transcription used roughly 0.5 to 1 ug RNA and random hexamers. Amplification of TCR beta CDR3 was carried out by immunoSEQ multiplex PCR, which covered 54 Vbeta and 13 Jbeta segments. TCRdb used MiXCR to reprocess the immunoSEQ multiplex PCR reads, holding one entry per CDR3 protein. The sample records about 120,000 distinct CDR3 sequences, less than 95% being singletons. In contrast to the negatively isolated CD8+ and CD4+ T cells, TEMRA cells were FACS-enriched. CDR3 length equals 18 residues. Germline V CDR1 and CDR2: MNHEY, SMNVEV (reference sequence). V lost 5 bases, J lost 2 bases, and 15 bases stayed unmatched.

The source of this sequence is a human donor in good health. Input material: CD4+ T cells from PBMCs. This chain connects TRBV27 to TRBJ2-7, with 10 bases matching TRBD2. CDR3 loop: CASSPSRTSGITTYEQYF. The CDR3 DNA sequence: TGTGCCAGCAGTCCGTCCAGGACTAGCGGTATTACGACCTACGAGCAGTACTTC.